These T cell receptor beta chains were read from a single sample in a study of shared clonotypes between healthy human individuals. Here immunoSEQ multiplex PCR was the method, and the copy in TCRdb shows in-frame clones only, minus some. The data show under 2,500,000 clones, around 95% seen once. Sequencing was performed on naive CD4+ T cells sorted from blood. The receptors were sampled from a man aged 18 to 30 in good health. Each CDR3 is given with its conserved first and last residue. D genes are given only for firm matches. Some rows have no size entry. The others give once, few or many, or a class for an expanded clone.

cdr3_aa cdr3_nt clone_size j_call d_call v_call
CASSHNPPGVEETQYF TGTGCCAGCAGCCATAATCCCCCGGGGGTGGAAGAGACCCAGTACTTC . TRBJ2-5 . TRBV7-8
CSVEEGGGPEAFF TGCAGCGTTGAAGAGGGGGGGGGACCTGAAGCTTTCTTT . TRBJ1-1 . TRBV29-1
CAIGLAENTGELFF TGTGCCATCGGATTGGCAGAGAACACCGGGGAGCTGTTTTTT . TRBJ2-2 . TRBV10-3
CSVNRLGINEQYF TGCAGCGTCAACCGGCTAGGGATCAACGAGCAGTACTTC once TRBJ2-7 . TRBV29-1
CAISDSVGTGGDYGYTF TGTGCCATCAGTGACTCGGTAGGGACAGGGGGCGACTATGGCTACACCTTC . TRBJ1-2 TRBD1 TRBV10-3
CASSPALETQYF TGTGCCAGCTCACCTGCCTTGGAGACCCAGTACTTC . TRBJ2-5 . TRBV18
CASSLAGGPPYEQYF TGTGCCAGCTCCCTAGCGGGGGGACCCCCCTACGAGCAGTACTTC . TRBJ2-7 TRBD2 TRBV18
CASGEALNSPLHF TGTGCCAGCGGAGAGGCGCTTAATTCACCCCTCCACTTT . TRBJ1-6 . TRBV9
CASSSRFKGGRETQYF TGTGCCAGCAGCTCCCGTTTCAAGGGGGGGCGGGAGACCCAGTACTTC . TRBJ2-5 . TRBV11-2
CAISDNEKLFF TGTGCCATCAGTGATAATGAAAAACTGTTTTTT . TRBJ1-4 . TRBV10-3